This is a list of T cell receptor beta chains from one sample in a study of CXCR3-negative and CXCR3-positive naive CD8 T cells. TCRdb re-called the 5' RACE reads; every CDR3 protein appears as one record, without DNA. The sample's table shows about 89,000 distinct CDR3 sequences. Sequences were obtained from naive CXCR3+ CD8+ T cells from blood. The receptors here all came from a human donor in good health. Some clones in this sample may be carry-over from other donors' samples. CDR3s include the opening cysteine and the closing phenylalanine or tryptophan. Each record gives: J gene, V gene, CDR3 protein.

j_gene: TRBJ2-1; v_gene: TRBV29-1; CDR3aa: CSGNGGGNNEQFF
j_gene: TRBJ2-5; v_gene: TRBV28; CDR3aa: CASSFSETQYF
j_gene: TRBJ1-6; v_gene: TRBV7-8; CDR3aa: CASSLEGAGSPLHF
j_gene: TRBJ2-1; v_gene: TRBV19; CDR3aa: CASSIDGGSSYNEQFF
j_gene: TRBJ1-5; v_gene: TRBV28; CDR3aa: CASSSVDMNQPQHF
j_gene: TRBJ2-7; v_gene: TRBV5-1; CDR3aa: CASSPRDSIYKQYF
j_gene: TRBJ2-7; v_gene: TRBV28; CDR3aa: CASTPREISYEQYF
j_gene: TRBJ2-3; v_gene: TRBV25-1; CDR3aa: CASSGGRETDTQYF
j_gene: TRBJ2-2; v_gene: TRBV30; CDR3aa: CAWTAGQGSGELFF
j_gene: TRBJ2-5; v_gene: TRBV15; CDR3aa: CATSRVGGTQETQYF
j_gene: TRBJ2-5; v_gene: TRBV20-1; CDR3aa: CSARDSGGQETQYF
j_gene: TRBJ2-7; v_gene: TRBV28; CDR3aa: CASSLSLAGGPEQYF
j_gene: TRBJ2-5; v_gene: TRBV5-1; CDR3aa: CASSPGVPQETQYF
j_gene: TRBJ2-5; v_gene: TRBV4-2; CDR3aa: CASSQDLGQGAETQYF
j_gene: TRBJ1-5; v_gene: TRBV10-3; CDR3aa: CAISELGRTNQPQHF
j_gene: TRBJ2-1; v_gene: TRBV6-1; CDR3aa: CASSPGTVISYNEQFF
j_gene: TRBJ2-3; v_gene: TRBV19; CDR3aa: CASTTGGVADTQYF
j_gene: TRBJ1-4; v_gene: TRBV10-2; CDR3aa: CASSEEGAGTNEKLFF
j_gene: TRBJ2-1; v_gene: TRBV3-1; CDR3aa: CASSPGRAGVYNEQFF
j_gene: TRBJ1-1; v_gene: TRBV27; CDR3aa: CASTTGGVNTEAFF
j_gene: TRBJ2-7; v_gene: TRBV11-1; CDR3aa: CASSLDSREQYF
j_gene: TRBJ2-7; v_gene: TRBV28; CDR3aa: CASSPGITYEQYF
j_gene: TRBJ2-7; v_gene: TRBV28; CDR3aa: CASSLAGLSYEQYF
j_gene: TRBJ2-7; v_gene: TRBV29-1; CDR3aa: CSARGGSEANYEQYF
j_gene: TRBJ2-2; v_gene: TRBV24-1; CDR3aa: CATSDLGLAGTGELFF
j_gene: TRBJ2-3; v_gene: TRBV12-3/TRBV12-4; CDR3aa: CASSPDPGLSTDTQYF
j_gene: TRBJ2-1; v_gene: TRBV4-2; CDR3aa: CASSQAGTSGNEQFF
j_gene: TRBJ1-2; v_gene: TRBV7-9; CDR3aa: CASSLWTSPGYTF
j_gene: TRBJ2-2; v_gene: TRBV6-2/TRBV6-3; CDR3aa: CASSYFAPGPSNTGELFF
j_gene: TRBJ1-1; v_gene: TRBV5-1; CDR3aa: CASRQGSGDAFF
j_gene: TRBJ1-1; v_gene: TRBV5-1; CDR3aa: CASSWGAGVNTEAFF
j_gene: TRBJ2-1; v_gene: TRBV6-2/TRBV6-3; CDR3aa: CASSLRGTGANEQFF
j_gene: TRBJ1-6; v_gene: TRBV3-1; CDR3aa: CASSQGTSSSYNSPLHF
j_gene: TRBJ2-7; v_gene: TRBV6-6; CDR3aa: CATAQTGGYEQYF
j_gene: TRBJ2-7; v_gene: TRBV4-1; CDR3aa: CASSQTDRVYEQYF
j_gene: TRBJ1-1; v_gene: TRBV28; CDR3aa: CASRKQGPLMNTEAFF
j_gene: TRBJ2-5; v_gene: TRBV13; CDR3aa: CASRFRDDQYF
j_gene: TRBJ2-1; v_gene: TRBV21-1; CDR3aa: CASSIEATYNEQFF
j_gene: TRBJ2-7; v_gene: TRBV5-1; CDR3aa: CASSLVSGISYEQYF
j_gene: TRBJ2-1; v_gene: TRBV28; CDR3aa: CASSGGSSYNEQFF
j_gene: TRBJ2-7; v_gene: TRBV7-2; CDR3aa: CASSPDLGEETGEQYF
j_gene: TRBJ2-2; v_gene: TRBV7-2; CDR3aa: CASSPLEWDRVDTGELFF
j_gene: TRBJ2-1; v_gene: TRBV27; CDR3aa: CASKYGLGENEQFF
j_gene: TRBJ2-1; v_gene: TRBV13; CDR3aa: CASSLEGQGAYNEQFF
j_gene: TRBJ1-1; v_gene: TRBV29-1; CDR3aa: CTTNPEDTEAFF
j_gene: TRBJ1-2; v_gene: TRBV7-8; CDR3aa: CASSFYGTEGNYGYTF
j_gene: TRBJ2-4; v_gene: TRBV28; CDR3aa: CASSPSNGMDIQYF
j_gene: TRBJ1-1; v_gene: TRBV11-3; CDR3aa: CASSQLWGTEAFF
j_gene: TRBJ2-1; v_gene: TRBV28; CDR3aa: CASSPRQIYNEQFF
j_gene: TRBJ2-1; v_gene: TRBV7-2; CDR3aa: CASSPYSGGVYNEQFF
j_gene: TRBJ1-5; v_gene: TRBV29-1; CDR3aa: CSVGGFGNQPQHF
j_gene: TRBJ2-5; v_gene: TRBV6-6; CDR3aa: CASTQESRSQETQYF
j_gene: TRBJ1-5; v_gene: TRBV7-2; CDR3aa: CASSSPGSQPQHF
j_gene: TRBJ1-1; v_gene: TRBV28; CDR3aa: CASSSGTVGTEAFF
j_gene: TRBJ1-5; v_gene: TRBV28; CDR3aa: CASSLSPDGWQPQHF
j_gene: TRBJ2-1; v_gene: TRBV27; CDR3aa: CASSLSVRGERFF
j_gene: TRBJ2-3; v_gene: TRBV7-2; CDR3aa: CASSPWNTDTQYF
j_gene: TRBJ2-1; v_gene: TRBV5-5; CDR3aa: CASSLYRATYNEQFF
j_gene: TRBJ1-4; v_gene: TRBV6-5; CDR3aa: CASSSRDGNEKLFF
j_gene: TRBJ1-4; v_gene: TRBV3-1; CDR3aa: CASSQYGQPNEKLFF